The entry that follows covers one T cell receptor (beta chain) sequence. What it binds is not known. TCRdb passed the 5' RACE reads through MiXCR, listing each CDR3 protein once. The data contain 700,000 to 1,000,000 distinct CDR3 sequences, approximately 12% of them singletons. The entry originates in a study of CD8 T cells in ankylosing spondylitis. Germline V CDR1 and CDR2: SGHTA, FQGNSA. The CDR3 runs 13 residues. V lost 3 bases and J lost 7; bases outside the gene matches: 4. Study-wide results and limits: Blood from ankylosing spondylitis patients appeared to carry a characteristic roughly eight-variant TCR beta motif. Matched ankylosing spondylitis synovial fluid reportedly contained a significantly enriched population of disease-linked clones.

The chain recombines TRBV7-2 with TRBJ2-7; TRBD2 matches 9 bases. The sequence derives from a male donor with ankylosing spondylitis. The sequencing sample was made of blood, either unsorted or a sorted T cell fraction (not recorded which). The DNA of the CDR3 is TGTGCCAGCAGCTTCGGGCGGGAGGGGGAGCAGTACTTC. It is translated as CASSFGREGEQYF.